This T cell receptor (beta chain) originates from a study of beta chain features in type 1 diabetes. Expressed TCRB transcripts were sequenced, since all the RNA that had been isolated was reverse transcribed. The method was immunoSEQ multiplex PCR; TCRdb's version includes in-frame clones alone and lacks a portion of them. This table holds around 300,000 clones, around 10% found once. V was pared by 5 bases and J by 6 bases, with 7 bases of the junction left unmatched. Germline CDR1 MNHNS, CDR2 SASEGT. CDR3 length: 14 amino acids. The sequence came from a woman in her twenties or thirties in good health. The chain recombines TRBV6-1 with TRBJ2-1, with TRBD2 identical over 7 bases. The sequenced sample was naive CD4+ T cells from blood. DNA for the CDR3: TGTGCCAGCAGTCCTGCGGGAGTCCGCAATGAGCAGTTCTTC. It translates to CASSPAGVRNEQFF.